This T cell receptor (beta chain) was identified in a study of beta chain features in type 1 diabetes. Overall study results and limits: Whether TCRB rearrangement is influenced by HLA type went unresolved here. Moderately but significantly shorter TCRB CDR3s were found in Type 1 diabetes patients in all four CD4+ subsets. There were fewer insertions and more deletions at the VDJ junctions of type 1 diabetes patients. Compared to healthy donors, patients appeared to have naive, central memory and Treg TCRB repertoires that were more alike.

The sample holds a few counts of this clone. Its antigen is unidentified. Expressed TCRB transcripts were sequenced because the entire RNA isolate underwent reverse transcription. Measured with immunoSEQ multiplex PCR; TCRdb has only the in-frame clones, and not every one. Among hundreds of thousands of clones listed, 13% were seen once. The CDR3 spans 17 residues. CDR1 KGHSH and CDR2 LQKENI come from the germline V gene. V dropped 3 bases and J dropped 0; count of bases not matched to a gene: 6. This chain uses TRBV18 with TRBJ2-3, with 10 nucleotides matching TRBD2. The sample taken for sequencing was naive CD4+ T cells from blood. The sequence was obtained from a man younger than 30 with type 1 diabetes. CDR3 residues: CASSPSGGASSTDTQYF. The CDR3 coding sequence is TGTGCCAGCTCACCGAGCGGGGGGGCCTCTAGCACAGATACGCAGTATTTT.